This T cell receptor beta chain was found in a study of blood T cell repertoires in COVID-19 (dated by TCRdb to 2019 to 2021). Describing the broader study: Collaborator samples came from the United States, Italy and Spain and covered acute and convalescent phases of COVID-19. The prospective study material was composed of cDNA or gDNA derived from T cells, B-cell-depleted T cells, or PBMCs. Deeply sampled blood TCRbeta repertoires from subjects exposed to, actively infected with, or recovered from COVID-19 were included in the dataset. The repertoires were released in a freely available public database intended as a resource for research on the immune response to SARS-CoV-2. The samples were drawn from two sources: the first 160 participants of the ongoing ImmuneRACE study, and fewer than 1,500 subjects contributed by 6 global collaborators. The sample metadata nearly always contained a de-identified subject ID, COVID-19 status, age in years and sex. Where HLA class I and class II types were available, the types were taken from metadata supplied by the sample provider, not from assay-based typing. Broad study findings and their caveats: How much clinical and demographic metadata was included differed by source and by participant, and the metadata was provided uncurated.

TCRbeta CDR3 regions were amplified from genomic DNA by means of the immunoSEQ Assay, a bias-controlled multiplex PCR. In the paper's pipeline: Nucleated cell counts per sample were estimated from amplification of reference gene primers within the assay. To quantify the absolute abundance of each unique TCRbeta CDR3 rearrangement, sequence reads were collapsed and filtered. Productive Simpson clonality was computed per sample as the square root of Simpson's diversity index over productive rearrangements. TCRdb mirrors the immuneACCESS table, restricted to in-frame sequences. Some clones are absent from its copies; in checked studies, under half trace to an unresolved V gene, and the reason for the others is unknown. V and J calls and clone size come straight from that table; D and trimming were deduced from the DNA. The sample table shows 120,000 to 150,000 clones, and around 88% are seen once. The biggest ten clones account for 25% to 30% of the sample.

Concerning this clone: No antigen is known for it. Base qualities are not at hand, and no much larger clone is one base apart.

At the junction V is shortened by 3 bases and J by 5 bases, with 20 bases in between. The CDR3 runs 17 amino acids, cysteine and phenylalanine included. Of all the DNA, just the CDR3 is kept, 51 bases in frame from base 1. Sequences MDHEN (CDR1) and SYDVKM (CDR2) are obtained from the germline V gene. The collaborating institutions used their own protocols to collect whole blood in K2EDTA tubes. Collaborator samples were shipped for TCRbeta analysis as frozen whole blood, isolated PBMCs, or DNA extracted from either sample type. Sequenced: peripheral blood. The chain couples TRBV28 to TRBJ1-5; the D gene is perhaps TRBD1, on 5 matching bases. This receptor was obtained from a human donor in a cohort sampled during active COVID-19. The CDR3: CASSFQGTRSFYQPQHF. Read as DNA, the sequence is TGTGCCAGCAGTTTTCAGGGCACCAGGAGCTTTTATCAGCCCCAGCATTTT.